This T cell receptor beta chain was sequenced for a study of control samples from healthy donors and cancer patients. The repertoire was sequenced with immunoSEQ multiplex PCR; TCRdb's copy has only in-frame clones and lacks some. The sample shows about 130,000 clones, 85% to 95% of them seen only once. This CDR3 comprises 15 residues. Germline loops: CDR1 MNHEY, CDR2 SMNVEV (reference sequence). With 3 bases removed from V and 8 bases from J, the gap between germline ends came to 14 bases. This receptor was taken from a man between 60 and 70 years old with colorectal cancer. The chain recombines TRBV27 with TRBJ1-6; TRBD1 might be the D (5 bases). The sequenced sample was PBMCs. The CDR3 spells CASSFTDPGDSPLHF. CDR3 nucleotide sequence: TGTGCCAGCAGTTTCACTGACCCGGGGGATTCACCCCTCCACTTT.